A selection of T cell receptor beta chains follows, all from one sample in a study of blood T cell repertoires in COVID-19. Data came from immunoSEQ multiplex PCR; TCRdb stores just in-frame clones and leaves some out. The sample lists around 92,000 clones, about 86% seen once, with about an eighth in the top ten. The source material was peripheral blood. Receptors were obtained from an older woman in a cohort sampled during active or convalescent COVID-19. CDR3s include the opening cysteine and the closing phenylalanine or tryptophan. The D gene is left open where the match is weak. Size is stated for part of the rows, as once, few or many counts, or as a class when the clone is expanded.

D	length	J	V	size	DNA	CDR3
TRBD1	16	TRBJ2-7	TRBV5-1	once	TGCGCCAGCAGCCGGGACAGGGGCGGGAGCTCCTACGAGCAGTACTTC	CASSRDRGGSSYEQYF
NA	14	TRBJ1-2	TRBV7-2	NA	TGTGCCAGCAGCTTAGGTTCCAGAAACTATGGCTACACCTTC	CASSLGSRNYGYTF
NA	15	TRBJ2-1	TRBV18	NA	TGTGCCAGCTCACCGAATTCAGAACTAAGGGGTGAGCAGTTCTTC	CASSPNSELRGEQFF
NA	14	TRBJ2-3	TRBV5-6	NA	TGTGCCAGCAGCTTGAGAGGGCGCACAGATACGCAGTATTTT	CASSLRGRTDTQYF
NA	15	TRBJ1-3	TRBV6-6	NA	TGTGCCAGCAGTTATAACGGACAAGGTCTAGACACCATATATTTT	CASSYNGQGLDTIYF
NA	12	TRBJ2-7	TRBV12-5	NA	TGTGCTAGTGGTTTACTCATATACGAGCAGTACTTC	CASGLLIYEQYF
NA	15	TRBJ2-3	TRBV6-1	once	TGTGCCAGCAGTGAAGTTGGAGGCGGGGCAGATACGCAGTATTTT	CASSEVGGGADTQYF
NA	14	TRBJ1-5	TRBV28	NA	TGTGCCAGCAGAGGGGTTCTTAGCAATCAGCCCCAGCATTTT	CASRGVLSNQPQHF
TRBD1	16	TRBJ2-3	TRBV24-1	once	TGTGCCACCAGTGATAAGGGGGACAGAATAACAGATACGCAGTATTTT	CATSDKGDRITDTQYF
TRBD1	15	TRBJ2-2	TRBV27	NA	TGTGCCAGCAGTTCACAGGGGGCGTGGACCGGGGAGCTGTTTTTT	CASSSQGAWTGELFF
TRBD1	15	TRBJ1-2	TRBV7-3	once	TGTGCCAGCCGGAGTTGGCCGGGACAGGGCTATGGCTACACCTTC	CASRSWPGQGYGYTF
TRBD2	13	TRBJ2-1	TRBV19	few	TGTGCCAGGCGAGCGGGGGTGAACAATGAGCAGTTCTTC	CARRAGVNNEQFF
NA	14	TRBJ1-5	TRBV28	NA	TGTGCCAGCAGTCCCAGCGGGGGCAATCAGCCCCAGCATTTT	CASSPSGGNQPQHF
TRBD1	15	TRBJ2-3	TRBV28	NA	TGTGCCAGCAGTTGGACAGGGGGCGGCACAGATACGCAGTATTTT	CASSWTGGGTDTQYF
NA	15	TRBJ2-5	TRBV5-4	NA	TGTGCCAGCAGCTTCCGGCAGGGCCTCCAAGAGACCCAGTACTTC	CASSFRQGLQETQYF
NA	15	TRBJ2-1	TRBV5-1	NA	TGCGCCAGCAGCTTGGGGGCTGTGGCGCACAATGAGCAGTTCTTC	CASSLGAVAHNEQFF
NA	13	TRBJ2-2	TRBV28	once	TGTGCCAGCAGGTCCCCCAGGGTACTGGAGCTGTTTTTT	CASRSPRVLELFF
NA	12	TRBJ2-3	TRBV6-5	NA	TGTGCCAGCAGTTACTCGCGGGATACGCAGTATTTT	CASSYSRDTQYF
TRBD1	15	TRBJ2-7	TRBV5-1	NA	TGCGCCAGCAGCTACTCGGCGGGACAGGGTCGCGAGCAGTACTTC	CASSYSAGQGREQYF
NA	13	TRBJ1-1	TRBV5-1	NA	TGCGCCAGCAGCTGGTCGGGGAAGACTGAAGCTTTCTTT	CASSWSGKTEAFF
TRBD1	14	TRBJ1-1	TRBV5-1	NA	TGCGCCAGCAGCACGGGACAGGGGGTGGATGAAGCTTTCTTT	CASSTGQGVDEAFF
NA	16	TRBJ2-1	TRBV5-6	once	TGTGCCAGCAGCTTGACAACGAGCGGTTCCTACAATGAGCAGTTCTTC	CASSLTTSGSYNEQFF
NA	14	TRBJ2-1	TRBV18	NA	TGTGCCAGCTCACCGCTTCCGGGGGACAATGAGCAGTTCTTC	CASSPLPGDNEQFF
NA	14	TRBJ1-1	TRBV5-1	NA	TGCGCCAGCAGCTGGGCGAGCAGGGGCACTGAAGCTTTCTTT	CASSWASRGTEAFF
NA	11	TRBJ2-5	TRBV2	NA	TGTGCCAGCAAGAGCCAAGAGACCCAGTACTTC	CASKSQETQYF
NA	13	TRBJ1-2	TRBV7-9	NA	TGTGCCAGCAGCCTCGGGGCTAACTATGGCTACACCTTC	CASSLGANYGYTF
NA	13	TRBJ1-2	TRBV2	NA	TGTGCCAGCAGTCTAACAGTACCCTATGGCTACACCTTC	CASSLTVPYGYTF
NA	15	TRBJ2-1	TRBV9	NA	TGTGCCAGCAGCGCCGAGGGAGTCTCTTACAATGAGCAGTTCTTC	CASSAEGVSYNEQFF
TRBD1	13	TRBJ2-1	TRBV10-1	NA	TGCGCCAGCAGCCCGGGACAGGGAGGTGAGCAGTTCTTC	CASSPGQGGEQFF
TRBD1	14	TRBJ2-5	TRBV5-1	NA	TGCGCCAGCAGGCCAGGGACAGGGAAAGAGACCCAGTACTTC	CASRPGTGKETQYF
NA	12	TRBJ2-7	TRBV24-1	NA	TGTGCCACCAGCCAGGGGTTGGGGGAGCAGTACTTC	CATSQGLGEQYF
NA	13	TRBJ1-2	TRBV12-3/TRBV12-4	NA	TGTGCCAGCAGTTTCTCGGGGGATCGTGGCTACACCTTC	CASSFSGDRGYTF
NA	15	TRBJ2-1	TRBV28	NA	TGTGCCAGCCGGGAGCGTTTGAGCTCCTACAATGAGCAGTTCTTC	CASRERLSSYNEQFF
NA	17	TRBJ1-4	TRBV2	NA	TGTGCCAGCAGTGAAGCGCTTCTGGGAGGGGGGAGTGGAAAACTGTTTTTT	CASSEALLGGGSGKLFF
TRBD1	14	TRBJ1-2	TRBV9	NA	TGTGCCAGCAGCCCCGCGACAGGGGACTATGGCTACACCTTC	CASSPATGDYGYTF
TRBD1	19	TRBJ1-5	TRBV11-3	NA	TGTGCCAGCAGCTTAGACCCCGGACAGGGAAATATGGGCAATCAGCCCCAGCATTTT	CASSLDPGQGNMGNQPQHF
NA	13	TRBJ1-2	TRBV30	NA	TGTGCCTGGAGAGGCCGCTGGGCCTATGGCTACACCTTC	CAWRGRWAYGYTF
TRBD2	14	TRBJ2-5	TRBV9	few	TGTGCCAGCAGCGTAGCTACTAGCGGAGAGACCCAGTACTTC	CASSVATSGETQYF
TRBD1	15	TRBJ1-6	TRBV28	NA	TGTGCCAGCAGTTCCGCGACAGGGGCTAATTCACCCCTCCACTTT	CASSSATGANSPLHF
NA	12	TRBJ2-3	TRBV6-5	NA	TGTGCCAGCAGTCGGGACACTTATACGCAGTATTTT	CASSRDTYTQYF
NA	13	TRBJ2-2	TRBV19	NA	TGTGCCAGTGGTCCGTGGGAGCCCGGGGAGCTGTTTTTT	CASGPWEPGELFF
NA	14	TRBJ1-1	TRBV27	NA	TGTGCCAGCAGTTTTAGGGGAAGAGACACTGAAGCTTTCTTT	CASSFRGRDTEAFF
NA	13	TRBJ1-5	TRBV28	once	TGTGCCAGCACAGGGCAAGTAAATCAGCCCCAGCATTTT	CASTGQVNQPQHF
NA	15	TRBJ2-3	TRBV5-1	NA	TGCGCCAGCAGCCCCCAGGGGCCTAGCACAGATACGCAGTATTTT	CASSPQGPSTDTQYF
NA	15	TRBJ2-5	TRBV5-1	NA	TGCGCCAGCAGCTTTATTCCTAGCACTAAAGAGACCCAGTACTTC	CASSFIPSTKETQYF
TRBD1	18	TRBJ1-4	TRBV28	NA	TGTGCCAGCAGCCGGACAGGTTGGAGATCCGCCGCCAATGAAAAACTGTTTTTT	CASSRTGWRSAANEKLFF
TRBD1	16	TRBJ2-1	TRBV11-3	once	TGTGCCAGCAGCCCACAGGGGACAGGAACCTACAATGAGCAGTTCTTC	CASSPQGTGTYNEQFF
NA	13	TRBJ1-5	TRBV24-1	NA	TGTGCCACCAGTGATTTCCAGGGTCAGCCCCAGCATTTT	CATSDFQGQPQHF
NA	15	TRBJ2-1	TRBV9	NA	TGTGCCAGCAGCGTTGGACGGGTGCCGGGGGATGAGCAGTTCTTC	CASSVGRVPGDEQFF